This T cell receptor (beta chain) was recovered during a study of T cells in Graves' hyperthyroidism and ophthalmopathy. Study context: Peripheral blood draws took place at initial diagnosis, ahead of any treatment. Findings and caveats of the study: Ophthalmopathy was separated from stable hyperthyroidism by a 13 V-J model.

Diagnosis rested on symptoms, serum thyroxine and TRAb, thyroid ultrasound, and orbital computed tomography. Blood was sampled at initial diagnosis of hyperthyroidism, prior to onset of any ophthalmopathy symptoms. This clonotype was detected a few times. Its antigen is still unknown. Amplified TCR beta CDR3 regions derived from RNA transcripts. A set of HTBI primers served as the primers for a first-round RT-PCR of the TCR CDR3. TCRdb re-called the multiplex PCR reads with MiXCR, one entry per CDR3 protein. The sample records about 290,000 distinct CDR3 sequences, about 14% being singletons. CDR1 and CDR2 (germline): SQVTM, ANQGSEA. The V end lost 4 bases, the J end lost 9 bases, and 13 bases lay between the germline ends. This CDR3 is 13 amino acids long.

The sample comprised blood. This receptor was obtained from a woman younger than 45 with Graves' hyperthyroidism that later progressed to Graves' ophthalmopathy. V gene TRBV29-1 combines with J gene TRBJ1-6, with D unclear. For the CDR3, the DNA is TGCAGCGTTGGCGAGACATGGGGTTCACCCCTCCACTTT. Translated: CSVGETWGSPLHF. The whole variable domain, filled in from reference TRBV29-1 and TRBJ1-6, reads SAVISQKPSRDICQRGTSLTIQCQVDSQVTMMFWYRQQPGQSLTLIATANQGSEATYESGFVIDKFPISRPNLTFSTLTVSNMSPEDSSIYLCSVGETWGSPLHFGNGTRLTVT.